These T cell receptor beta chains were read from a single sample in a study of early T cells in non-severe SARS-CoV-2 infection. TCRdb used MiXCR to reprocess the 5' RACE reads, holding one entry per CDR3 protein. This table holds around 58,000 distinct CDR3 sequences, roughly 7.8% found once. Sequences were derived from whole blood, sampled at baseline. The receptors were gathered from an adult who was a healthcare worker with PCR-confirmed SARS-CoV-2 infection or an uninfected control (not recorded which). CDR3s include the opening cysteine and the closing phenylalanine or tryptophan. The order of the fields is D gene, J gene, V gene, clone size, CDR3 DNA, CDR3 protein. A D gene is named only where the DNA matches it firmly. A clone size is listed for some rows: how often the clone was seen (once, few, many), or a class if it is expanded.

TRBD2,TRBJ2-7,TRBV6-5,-,TGTGCCAGCGGTCAGCGGGAGGGCCCTGGCGAGCAGTACTTC,CASGQREGPGEQYF
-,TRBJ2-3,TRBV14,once,TGTGCCAGCAGCCAAGTTTACCAGATAAATACGCAGTATTTT,CASSQVYQINTQYF
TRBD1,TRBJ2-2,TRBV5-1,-,TGCGCCAGCAGCTTCACGGACAGGGACACCGGGGAGCTGTTTTTT,CASSFTDRDTGELFF
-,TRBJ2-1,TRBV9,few,TGTGCCAGCAGCGTAGCCGAAATGGGAGAGCAGTTCTTC,CASSVAEMGEQFF
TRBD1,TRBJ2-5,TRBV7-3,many,TGTGCCAGCAGCTTAGAAGGGGGCGAGACCCAGTACTTC,CASSLEGGETQYF
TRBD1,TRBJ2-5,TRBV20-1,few,TGCAGTGCCTGGGGACAGGGAGGAGAGACCCAGTACTTC,CSAWGQGGETQYF
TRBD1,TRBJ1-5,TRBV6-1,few,TGTGCCAGCAGTGACGACAGGGTAGGACACAATCAGCCCCAGCATTTT,CASSDDRVGHNQPQHF
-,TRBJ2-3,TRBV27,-,TGTGCCAGCAGGAGAAGGACAGATACGCAGTATTTT,CASRRRTDTQYF
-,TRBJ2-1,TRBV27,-,TGTGCCAGCAGTTTAAGGCATTCCTACAATGAGCAGTTCTTC,CASSLRHSYNEQFF
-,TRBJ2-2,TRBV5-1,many,TGCGCCAGCAGCGCCCGTAACACCGGGGAGCTGTTTTTT,CASSARNTGELFF
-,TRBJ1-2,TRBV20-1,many,TGCAGTGCCAATAGCGGGACTCTCGAGGGCTACACCTTC,CSANSGTLEGYTF
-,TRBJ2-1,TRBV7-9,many,TGTGCCAGCAGCCCGAGGGGAGCACTAGGTGAGCAGTTCTTC,CASSPRGALGEQFF
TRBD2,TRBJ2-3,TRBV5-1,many,TGCGCCAGCAGCTCCGAAGCGGGAGGAGCCACAGATACGCAGTATTTT,CASSSEAGGATDTQYF
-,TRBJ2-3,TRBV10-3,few,TGTGCCATCAGTGAATCAGGGAGAGATACGCAGTATTTT,CAISESGRDTQYF
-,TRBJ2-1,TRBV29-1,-,TGCAGCGTTGTTTGGGGTCAGACCCCGTACAATGAGCAGTTCTTC,CSVVWGQTPYNEQFF
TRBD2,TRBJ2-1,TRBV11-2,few,TGTGCCAGCAGCTTGGATAGCGGGAGGTCTCTTGAGCAGTTCTTC,CASSLDSGRSLEQFF
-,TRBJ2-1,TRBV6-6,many,TGTGCCAGCAGCCATAAACCCGACGGTTATGAGCAGTTCTTC,CASSHKPDGYEQFF
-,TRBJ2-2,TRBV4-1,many,TGCGCCAGCAGCCAAGATTGGGGCAGCGCCGGGGAGCTGTTTTTT,CASSQDWGSAGELFF
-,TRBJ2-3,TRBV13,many,TGTGCCAGCAGCGTGCAGGGACACAGCACAGATACGCAGTATTTT,CASSVQGHSTDTQYF
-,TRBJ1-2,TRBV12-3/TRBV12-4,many,TGTGCCAGCAGTACTGGGCGCGTCGTGGGCTATGGCTACACCTTC,CASSTGRVVGYGYTF
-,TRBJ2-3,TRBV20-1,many,TGCAGTGCTTTCCGCGCCGACAGGTGGGACACAGATACGCAGTATTTT,CSAFRADRWDTDTQYF
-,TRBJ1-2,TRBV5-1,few,TGCGCCAGCAGCTTGTTTTCCGATAACTATGGCTACACCTTC,CASSLFSDNYGYTF
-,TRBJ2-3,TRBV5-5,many,TGTGCCAGCAGTTATGACAGGTTCACAGATACGCAGTATTTT,CASSYDRFTDTQYF
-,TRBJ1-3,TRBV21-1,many,TGTGCCAGCAGCCCTACGACGGACGCCGCTCGGGACACCATATATTTT,CASSPTTDAARDTIYF
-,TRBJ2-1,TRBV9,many,TGTGCCAGCAGCGTAGAAGGGACACCTTACAATGAGCAGTTCTTC,CASSVEGTPYNEQFF
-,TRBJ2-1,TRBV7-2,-,TGTGCCAGCAGCCCCACTAGCTCCTCCTACAATGAGCAGTTCTTC,CASSPTSSSYNEQFF
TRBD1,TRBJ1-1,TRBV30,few,TGTGCCTGGAGAGGACAGGGTGACACTGAAGCTTTCTTT,CAWRGQGDTEAFF
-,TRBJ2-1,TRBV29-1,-,TGCAGCGTTGAAGACACGGAGGATGTCGGGAGCCGGAATGAGCAGTTCTTC,CSVEDTEDVGSRNEQFF
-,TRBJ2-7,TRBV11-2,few,TGTGCCAGCAGCTTAGCGGCGGGTGGGACCTACGAGCAGTACTTC,CASSLAAGGTYEQYF
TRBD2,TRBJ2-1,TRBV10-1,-,TGCGCCAGCAGTAGCGGGAGCAGGAATGAGCAGTTCTTC,CASSSGSRNEQFF
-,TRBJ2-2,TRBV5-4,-,TGTGCCAGCAGCGGCCCTACGACGAACACCGGGGAGCTGTTTTTT,CASSGPTTNTGELFF
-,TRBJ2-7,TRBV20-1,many,TGCAGTGCTAGAGCCGAGCAGTACTTC,CSARAEQYF
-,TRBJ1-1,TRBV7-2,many,TGTGCCAGCAGTCCCGACAGGAGCACTGAAGCTTTCTTT,CASSPDRSTEAFF
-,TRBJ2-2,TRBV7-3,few,TGTGCCAGCAGTCAGGATCCAAACACCGGGGAGCTGTTTTTT,CASSQDPNTGELFF
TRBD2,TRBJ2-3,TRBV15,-,TGTGCCACCAGCAGCCGGACTAGCGGGAGTAGTTTAGATACGCAGTATTTT,CATSSRTSGSSLDTQYF
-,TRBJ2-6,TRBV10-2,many,TGCGCCAGCAGTGAGTCTCTAGACGGCTACTCTGGGGCCAACGTCCTGACTTTC,CASSESLDGYSGANVLTF
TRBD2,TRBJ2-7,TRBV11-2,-,TGTGCCAGCAGCCCGGGACTAGCGGCCAACGAGCAGTACTTC,CASSPGLAANEQYF
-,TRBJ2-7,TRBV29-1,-,TGCAGCGTTGAAGATCGAGGGGCAGGGCCCGAGCAGTACTTC,CSVEDRGAGPEQYF
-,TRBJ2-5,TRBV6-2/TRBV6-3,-,TGTGCCAGCAGGCCCCCGGTAGCGGCAGAGACCCAGTACTTC,CASRPPVAAETQYF
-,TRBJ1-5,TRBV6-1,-,TGTGCCAGCAGTGAGGCCCTCGGGCAGGGGAGTCAGCCCCAGCATTTT,CASSEALGQGSQPQHF
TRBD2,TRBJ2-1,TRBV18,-,TGTGCCAGCTCACCGGCGGGGGGAGCCCACTACAATGAGCAGTTCTTC,CASSPAGGAHYNEQFF
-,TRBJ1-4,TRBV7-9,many,TGTGCCAGCAGCTTCCAGAACAGTAATGAAAAACTGTTTTTT,CASSFQNSNEKLFF
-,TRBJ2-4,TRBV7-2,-,TGTGCCAGCAGCTCCCCTCTGGGCTATCTAGCCAAAAACATTCAGTACTTC,CASSSPLGYLAKNIQYF
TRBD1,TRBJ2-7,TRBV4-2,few,TGTGCCAGCAGCCAAGGTCTGTGGGACAGGGAAGCCTACGAGCAGTACTTC,CASSQGLWDREAYEQYF
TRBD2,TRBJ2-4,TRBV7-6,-,TGTGCCAGCAGCCCAGGACTAGCGGGACTAGCCAAAAACATTCAGTACTTC,CASSPGLAGLAKNIQYF
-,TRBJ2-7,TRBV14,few,TGTGCCAGCAGCCAAGGTCTAGGTATCGTCTACGAGCAGTACTTC,CASSQGLGIVYEQYF
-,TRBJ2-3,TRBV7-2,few,TGTGCCAGCAGATTAGAGGCAGATACGCAGTATTTT,CASRLEADTQYF
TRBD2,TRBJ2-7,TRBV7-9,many,TGTGCCAGCAGCTTAGCTAGCGGGAGTTTCTTAGAGCAGTACTTC,CASSLASGSFLEQYF
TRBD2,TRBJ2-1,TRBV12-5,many,TGTGCTAGTGGCCCGGGACTAGCGGGAGGGCAAGGAAATGAGCAGTTCTTC,CASGPGLAGGQGNEQFF
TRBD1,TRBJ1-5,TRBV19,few,TGTGCCAGTAGTGTAGGGACAGCCAATCAGCCCCAGCATTTT,CASSVGTANQPQHF
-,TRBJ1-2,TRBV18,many,TGTGCCAGCTCACCAGGGGATAACTATGGCTACACCTTC,CASSPGDNYGYTF
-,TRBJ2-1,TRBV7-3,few,TGTGCCAGCAGCCTCTCCGGGACTGCAGACTACAATGAGCAGTTCTTC,CASSLSGTADYNEQFF
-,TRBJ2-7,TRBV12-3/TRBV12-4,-,TGTGCCAGCAGTTTGGGGGCCACCACCTACGAGCAGTACTTC,CASSLGATTYEQYF
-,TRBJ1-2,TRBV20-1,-,TGCAGTGCTAGAGGGACAGACCTCAACTATGGCTACACCTTC,CSARGTDLNYGYTF
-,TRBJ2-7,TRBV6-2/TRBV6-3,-,TGTGCCAGCAGTTACCCATTCCTGACTAACCCGACGGAGACGTACTTC,CASSYPFLTNPTETYF
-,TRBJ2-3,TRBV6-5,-,TGTGCCAGCTCGGTAACCCAAGGGGATACGCAGTATTTT,CASSVTQGDTQYF
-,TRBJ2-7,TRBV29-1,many,TGCAGCGTTGACGAGTCAGACTCCTACGAGCAGTACTTC,CSVDESDSYEQYF
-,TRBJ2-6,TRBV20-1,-,TGCAGTGCGAGGGACACTGTCTCTGGGGCCAACGTCCTGACTTTC,CSARDTVSGANVLTF
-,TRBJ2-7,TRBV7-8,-,TGTGCCAGCAGCTTAGTGCGGCGGTACGAGCAGTACTTC,CASSLVRRYEQYF